The next 20 T cell receptor beta chains were all read from a single sample in a study of cytomegalovirus exposure and HLA in healthy donors. A multiplex PCR was run with 60 Vbeta primers and 13 Jbeta primers. Libraries were prepared by immunoSEQ multiplex PCR; TCRdb keeps only in-frame clonotypes and omits some of them. Among fewer than 200,000 clones listed, roughly 83% were seen once. Sequences were obtained from PBMCs. These receptors were taken from a man aged 30-40 years in good health and CMV-seronegative.

This clone was observed a few times. CDR3 loop: CASSQGLGTTLRNEQFF. CDR3 in DNA: TGTGCCAGCAGCCAAGGACTCGGGACAACCCTCAGGAATGAGCAGTTCTTC. The chain employs TRBV14 and TRBJ2-1; TRBD1 might be the D (6 bases). This CDR3 region has 17 residues. V lost 1 base and J 7 bases, leaving 20 bases between the germline ends. CDR1 and CDR2 from the germline V gene are SGHDN and FVKESK.

The V and J genes are TRBV28 and TRBJ2-7; no reliable D call. The V end was cut by 5 bases, the J end by 3 bases, with 5 bases between. This CDR3 spans 11 amino acids. Germline V gene lookup returns CDR1 MDHEN and CDR2 SYDVKM. The CDR3 sequence: CASSSDYEQYF. CDR3 nucleotides: TGTGCCAGCAGTAGCGACTACGAGCAGTACTTC.

The chain couples TRBV6-5 to TRBJ2-7; D is perhaps TRBD1 (5 bases). V was clipped by 0 bases and J by 0 bases, with 6 bases between them. CDR1 and CDR2 (germline): MNHEY, SVGAGI. CDR3 size: 14 residues. This CDR3 reads CASSYSDNSYEQYF. The CDR3 coding sequence is TGTGCCAGCAGTTACTCGGACAACTCCTACGAGCAGTACTTC.

The chain carries TRBV10-3 and TRBJ2-7, with 10 bases aligning to TRBD1. The CDR3 spans 15 residues. V was pared by 3 bases and J by 9 bases, with 11 bases of the junction left unmatched. Germline V gives CDR1 ENHRY, CDR2 SYGVKD. The CDR3 nucleotides read TGTGCCATCAGTGATCCGGACAGGGGGGGTGTTGGGCAGTACTTC. This encodes CAISDPDRGGVGQYF.

This clone was picked up many times. CDR3 sequence: CASSMGLHYGYTF. The CDR3 DNA is TGTGCCAGTAGTATGGGACTCCACTATGGCTACACCTTC. This chain uses TRBV19 with TRBJ1-2; D is possibly TRBD1 (5 bases). The germline V and J ends were trimmed by 3 bases and 3 bases, with 8 bases remaining between them. Germline V gene sequence: CDR1 LNHDA, CDR2 SQIVND (reference sequence). CDR3 length: 13 amino acids. Full variable domain (missing parts from reference TRBV19 and TRBJ1-2): DGGITQSPKYLFRKEGQNVTLSCEQNLNHDAMYWYRQDPGQGLRLIYYSQIVNDFQKGDIAEGYSVSREKKESFPLTVTSAQKNPTAFYLCASSMGLHYGYTFGSGTRLTVV.

The V gene is TRBV21-1, the J gene TRBJ1-1; whether TRBD1, the table's D call, matches the DNA was not checked. TRBV21-1 is given as a pseudogene. The CDR3 has 14 amino acids. The CDR3 DNA reads as TGTGCCAGCAGCATTCCGACAGGGAACACTGAAGCTTTCTTT. Translated, it gives CASSIPTGNTEAFF.

The V call is TRBV15, the J call TRBJ2-7; D possibly corresponds to TRBD1 (6 bases). Germline V lookup: CDR1 LNHNV, CDR2 YYDKDF (reference sequence). The CDR3 consists of 14 residues. The V end lost 5 bases, the J end lost 1 base, and 12 bases lay between the germline ends. The CDR3 DNA reads as TGTGCCACCAGCCCCCAGGGGAATTCCTACGAGCAGTACTTC. Translated: CATSPQGNSYEQYF.

J is TRBJ1-4 and V is TRBV6-5; D gene unclear. The V gene's germline CDR1 is MNHEY and CDR2 SVGAGI. The V and J ends lost 6 bases and 4 bases respectively, with 12 bases between them. The CDR3 runs 14 residues. The CDR3 DNA sequence: TGTGCCAGCAGCACCCACAGTCATAATGAAAAACTGTTTTTT. Its protein is CASSTHSHNEKLFF.

This clone was seen a single time. This chain links TRBV9 with TRBJ1-2; TRBD1 matches 9 bases. V lost 3 bases to trimming and J lost 0 bases; unmatched junction nucleotides: 6. The germline CDR1 and CDR2 sequences are SGDLS and YYNGEE. The CDR3 has 16 amino acids. DNA of the CDR3: TGTGCCAGCAGCGCGGGACAGGGAAGGACTAACTATGGCTACACCTTC. This encodes CASSAGQGRTNYGYTF.

This sequence joins TRBV5-1 and TRBJ2-6; 10 bases fit TRBD1. Germline CDR1 is SGHRS and CDR2 is YFSETQ. The J segment lost 0 bases and the V segment lost 4 bases, leaving 1 base of the junction unmatched. The CDR3 covers 16 residues. The CDR3 region has the DNA TGCGCCAGCAGCGGGGACAGGGGCTCTGGGGCCAACGTCCTGACTTTC. Amino acid sequence: CASSGDRGSGANVLTF. The full variable domain, rest sourced from reference TRBV5-1 and TRBJ2-6, is KAGVTQTPRYLIKTRGQQVTLSCSPISGHRSVSWYQQTPGQGLQFLFEYFSETQRNKGNFPGRFSGRQFSNSRSEMNVSTLELGDSALYLCASSGDRGSGANVLTFGAGSRLTVL.

The gene calls are TRBV6-4 and TRBJ1-2; the D gene is possibly TRBD1 (5 bases). This CDR3 region has 14 residues. The germline V gene has CDR1 MRHNA and CDR2 SNTAGT. V dropped 2 bases and J dropped 7 bases, with 14 bases sitting between them. DNA for the CDR3: TGTGCCAGCAGTGACGGGGACCACGGGGGTGGCTACACCTTC. Translation: CASSDGDHGGGYTF.

The gene calls are TRBV29-1 and TRBJ2-5, with D possibly being TRBD2 (6 bases). Trimming removed 3 bases from V and 3 bases from J, with 32 bases in between. The CDR3 totals 20 residues. Germline values: CDR1 SQVTM, CDR2 ANQGSEA. This CDR3 reads CSVDWMGLLGPFPEKETQYF. The CDR3 DNA reads TGCAGCGTTGACTGGATGGGACTCCTTGGGCCCTTTCCTGAAAAAGAGACCCAGTACTTC.

In its sample, this clone was seen once. The rearrangement links TRBV7-9 to TRBJ1-1, with a weak D call TRBD1 (6 bases). Trimming shortened V by 6 bases and J by 1 base, and 6 bases separated the two germline ends. The CDR3 extends over 12 amino acids. Looked up from germline, CDR1 is SEHNR and CDR2 is FQNEAQ (reference sequence). The CDR3 sequence: CASRDRNTEAFF. DNA of the CDR3: TGTGCCAGCAGGGACAGGAACACTGAAGCTTTCTTT. Looking up the rest from reference TRBV7-9 and TRBJ1-1 gives the full variable domain: DTGVSQNPRHKITKRGQNVTFRCDPISEHNRLYWYRQTLGQGPEFLTYFQNEAQLEKSRLLSDRFSAERPKGSFSTLEIQRTEQGDSAMYLCASRDRNTEAFFGQGTRLTVV.

This chain uses TRBV12-5 with TRBJ2-1, with a tentative D call TRBD1 (6 bases). V lost 3 bases, J lost 5 bases, and 26 bases lay in between. The CDR3 consists of 19 residues. CDR1 LGHNT and CDR2 FRNRAP come from the germline V gene. CDR3 coding DNA: TGTGCTAGTGGTTTAGGTAGTGGGCTTGTAAGGGGGTACGACAATGAGCAGTTCTTC. This translates into CASGLGSGLVRGYDNEQFF.

The sample holds one count of this clone. The chain's CDR3 is CASIPDFWTGNEQFF. CDR3 DNA: TGTGCCAGCATCCCGGACTTCTGGACGGGGAATGAGCAGTTCTTC. The rearrangement uses TRBV27 and TRBJ2-1; D perhaps matches TRBD2 (5 bases). The germline CDR1 and CDR2 sequences are MNHEY and SMNVEV (reference sequence). The CDR3 contains 15 residues. Deletions cut 7 bases from V and 7 bases from J, with 20 bases between.

The chain employs TRBV5-8 and TRBJ2-1; 8 nucleotides match TRBD1. Trimming took 2 bases from V and 2 from J; bases not matched to a gene: 9. The CDR3 runs 17 residues. The V gene's germline CDR1 is SGHTS and CDR2 YDEGEE. CDR3 nucleotides: TGTGCCAGCAGCTTTTATTTGGACAGGGTCACCTACAATGAGCAGTTCTTC. The encoded protein is CASSFYLDRVTYNEQFF.

The gene calls are TRBV11-2 and TRBJ2-5; TRBD2 aligns across 10 bases. Losses at the gene ends were 5 bases for V and 9 bases for J; bases not matched to a gene: 9. CDR1 is SGHAT and CDR2 is FQNNGV in the germline V gene. This CDR3 spans 14 amino acids. CDR3 residues: CASSISGGPGAQYF. The CDR3 DNA sequence: TGTGCCAGCAGCATTAGCGGGGGGCCTGGGGCCCAGTACTTC.

In its sample, this clone was seen many times. This chain links TRBV7-2 with TRBJ1-6, with D possibly being TRBD1 (6 bases). The V gene lost 6 bases and the J gene lost 12 bases, with 21 bases spanning the gap. The germline V gene has CDR1 SGHTA and CDR2 FQGNSA. This CDR3 comprises 15 residues. Here the CDR3 reads CASRSIATGREPLHF. DNA for the CDR3: TGTGCCAGCAGATCGATTGCGACAGGTCGGGAACCCCTCCACTTT.

The V gene is TRBV7-2, the J gene TRBJ2-7, with a tentative D call TRBD2 (6 bases). The CDR3 spans 16 residues. Trimming left V 1 base short and J 3 bases short, with 16 bases between. Germline lookup yields CDR1 SGHTA and CDR2 FQGNSA. CDR3 residues: CASSLGGGRVDYEQYF. The CDR3 DNA is TGTGCCAGCAGCTTAGGTGGGGGGAGAGTGGACTACGAGCAGTACTTC. Full variable domain (remainder filled in from reference TRBV7-2 and TRBJ2-7): GAGVSQSPSNKVTEKGKDVELRCDPISGHTALYWYRQSLGQGLEFLIYFQGNSAPDKSGLPSDRFSAERTGGSVSTLTIQRTQQEDSAVYLCASSLGGGRVDYEQYFGPGTRLTVT.

This clone came up a few times. The chain couples TRBV5-4 to TRBJ2-1; D not certain. From germline, CDR1 is SGHNT and CDR2 YYREEE (reference sequence). With 0 bases removed from V and 5 bases from J, the gap between germline ends came to 6 bases. The CDR3 runs to 13 residues. The CDR3 nucleotides are TGTGCCAGCAGCTTGGACATCAACAATGAGCAGTTCTTC. Translation gives CASSLDINNEQFF.